The 27 T cell receptor beta chains below all came from one sample that was sequenced in a study of response to subunit inactivated influenza vaccine. TCRdb fed the RT-PCR reads into MiXCR, producing one record per CDR3 protein. The table lists around 650,000 distinct CDR3 sequences, about 15% of them singletons, with more than 9% in the top ten. The material sequenced was PBMCs from blood, taken about 11 days after vaccination. Receptor source: a man aged 45-60 years who received an inactivated influenza vaccine.

This clonotype has a handful of counts. The chain recombines TRBV5-1 with TRBJ2-2; D is perhaps TRBD2 (7 bases). CDR1 SGHRS and CDR2 YFSETQ come from the germline V gene. V was shortened by 4 bases and J by 5 bases, with 15 bases between the two germline ends. The CDR3 consists of 15 residues. This CDR3 reads CASSPTGRGTGELFF. CDR3 nucleotide sequence: TGCGCCAGCAGCCCCACAGGGAGGGGAACCGGGGAGCTGTTTTTT.

This clonotype was found a few times. This chain uses TRBV12-3 or TRBV12-4 with TRBJ2-7, with D possibly TRBD2 on 5 matching bases. The CDR3 spans 14 residues. The V end lost 1 base, the J end lost 4 bases, and 11 bases lay between the germline ends. CDR3 sequence reads: CASSLVFRRYEQYF. CDR3 DNA: TGTGCCAGCAGTTTAGTTTTTCGGAGGTACGAGCAGTACTTC.

This clonotype came up many times. CDR3 nucleotides: TGCGCCAGCAGCCCATTGGACAGGGACACTGAAGCTTTCTTT. Protein sequence: CASSPLDRDTEAFF. This rearrangement joins TRBV5-1 to TRBJ1-1; 8 bases agree with TRBD1. Germline V gene data show CDR1 as SGHRS and CDR2 as YFSETQ. The CDR3 length is 14 residues. The ends lost 4 bases at V and 3 bases at J; junction bases unmatched: 5.

This clonotype was seen a handful of times. This chain joins TRBV7-2 and TRBJ2-5; the D gene is possibly TRBD1 (5 bases). CDR1 SGHTA and CDR2 FQGNSA come from the germline V gene. The germline V and J ends were trimmed by 2 bases and 1 base, with 11 bases remaining between them. The CDR3 is made up of 15 amino acids. Here the CDR3 reads CASSLRGLGQETQYF. The CDR3 coding sequence is TGTGCCAGCAGCTTAAGGGGTCTTGGCCAAGAGACCCAGTACTTC.

The chain employs TRBV3-1 and TRBJ1-1; D gene unclear. CDR1 and CDR2 from the germline V gene are LGHDT and YNNKEL (reference sequence). The CDR3 totals 13 residues. The ends were cut back, 1 base at V and 0 bases at J, with 3 bases in the middle. CDR3 in DNA: TGTGCCAGCAGCCAAGCAGTGAACACTGAAGCTTTCTTT. It translates to CASSQAVNTEAFF.

The table lists this clonotype with a few counts. The chain recombines TRBV7-9 with TRBJ1-3; weak D call: TRBD1 (6 bases). The germline V and J ends were trimmed by 1 base and 7 bases, with 11 bases remaining between them. The CDR3 extends over 14 amino acids. Per germline, CDR1 SEHNR and CDR2 FQNEAQ (reference sequence). Here the CDR3 reads CASSLGTEGNTIYF. The CDR3 DNA reads TGTGCCAGCAGCTTAGGGACAGAAGGGAACACCATATATTTT.

V and J are TRBV15 and TRBJ2-1, with 8 bases lining up with TRBD2. The junction had 5 bases not matched to a gene; V was cut back by 2 bases and J by 2 bases. Germline-derived CDR1 and CDR2 are LNHNV and YYDKDF (reference sequence). The CDR3 runs to 16 residues. CDR3 sequence reads: CATSRRKAGAYNEQFF. The CDR3 region has the DNA TGTGCCACCAGCAGACGGAAAGCGGGGGCCTACAATGAGCAGTTCTTC.

This clonotype was detected a few times. V gene TRBV6-5 combines with J gene TRBJ2-4; D perhaps matches TRBD1 (5 bases). The CDR3 has 15 amino acids. CDR1 and CDR2 (germline): MNHEY, SVGAGI. Trimming removed 0 bases from V and 0 bases from J, with 6 bases in between. As DNA, the CDR3 is TGTGCCAGCAGTTACTCGGGGCTAGCCAAAAACATTCAGTACTTC. This translates into CASSYSGLAKNIQYF.

This clonotype was observed many times. CDR3 residues: CASSLSGTGNTGELFF. DNA of the CDR3: TGTGCCAGCAGCTTATCCGGGACAGGGAACACCGGGGAGCTGTTTTTT. The chain carries TRBV7-2 and TRBJ2-2; TRBD1 matches at 8 bases. This CDR3 comprises 16 residues. Germline V CDR1 and CDR2: SGHTA, FQGNSA. V lost 2 bases to trimming and J lost 1 base; unmatched junction nucleotides: 3.

This clonotype has at least ten counts. The chain has TRBV12-3 or TRBV12-4 and TRBJ1-1, with 9 bases identical to TRBD1. The ends lost 7 bases at V and 9 bases at J; junction bases unmatched: 12. This CDR3 spans 14 amino acids. CDR3 coding DNA: TGTGCCAGCACCGCCAAAGTCCACAGGGGGCAAGCTTTCTTT. Its translation is CASTAKVHRGQAFF.

J is TRBJ2-7 and V is TRBV7-9; D is unclear. V lost 2 bases to trimming and J lost 5 bases, with 13 bases between them. The CDR3 has 14 residues. Germline CDR1 SEHNR, CDR2 FQNEAQ (reference sequence). CDR3 DNA sequence: TGTGCCAGCAGCTTAAATTATCAGGTCCACGAGCAGTACTTC. Residues: CASSLNYQVHEQYF.

This rearrangement joins TRBV24-1 to TRBJ2-1; 9 bases match TRBD1. The V segment lost 5 bases and the J segment 6 bases; nucleotides outside the gene matches: 10. This CDR3 is built from 16 residues. The germline V gene encodes CDR1 KGHDR and CDR2 SFDVKD. The CDR3 DNA reads as TGTGCCACCAGTGGAAAACAGGGGGCCTTGGTCAATGAGCAGTTCTTC. Translation: CATSGKQGALVNEQFF.

The J gene is TRBJ2-3, the V gene TRBV11-2, with D uncertain. Germline CDR1 SGHAT, CDR2 FQNNGV. V lost 5 bases to trimming and J lost 4 bases, with 16 bases between them. The CDR3 consists of 15 residues. In nucleotides, the CDR3 is TGTGCCAGCAGCCCAGACCTTCTCTTCGCAGATACGCAGTATTTT. Translating it yields CASSPDLLFADTQYF.

This clonotype has more than one count but fewer than ten. CDR3 in amino acids: CASSFDRDRDFTDTQYF. The CDR3 coding sequence is TGTGCCAGCAGTTTCGACCGGGACAGGGATTTCACAGATACGCAGTATTTT. The rearrangement uses TRBV6-2 or TRBV6-3 and TRBJ2-3, with TRBD1 matching 9 bases. This CDR3 contains 17 residues. The germline V gene encodes CDR1 MNHEY and CDR2 SVGEGT. The trim removed 4 bases at V and 2 bases at J, leaving 10 bases unmatched.

J is TRBJ2-1 and V is TRBV29-1; 11 nucleotides align to TRBD2. The CDR3 contains 15 residues. The V and J ends lost 5 bases and 3 bases, in that order; junction bases with no gene match: 6. Germline values: CDR1 SQVTM, CDR2 ANQGSEA. In DNA form, the CDR3 reads TGCAGCGTTACCCTAGCGGGAGGACGCTACAATGAGCAGTTCTTC. Amino acid sequence: CSVTLAGGRYNEQFF.

This clonotype has a handful of counts. V gene TRBV7-9 combines with J gene TRBJ2-2; 7 nucleotides line up with TRBD1. Germline V gene data show CDR1 as SEHNR and CDR2 as FQNEAQ (reference sequence). V lost 4 bases, J lost 3 bases, and 8 bases stayed unmatched. The length of the CDR3 is 16 residues. CDR3 loop: CASSSRQGFHTGELFF. The CDR3 coding sequence is TGTGCCAGCAGCTCCAGACAGGGCTTCCACACCGGGGAGCTGTTTTTT. The full variable domain, its missing parts supplied by reference TRBV7-9 and TRBJ2-2, is DTGVSQNPRHKITKRGQNVTFRCDPISEHNRLYWYRQTLGQGPEFLTYFQNEAQLEKSRLLSDRFSAERPKGSFSTLEIQRTEQGDSAMYLCASSSRQGFHTGELFFGEGSRLTVL.

This clonotype was counted only a few times. The chain couples TRBV5-1 to TRBJ2-2, with a tentative D call TRBD1 (6 bases). Germline CDR1 is SGHRS and CDR2 is YFSETQ. V lost 4 bases to trimming and J lost 7 bases, with 14 bases between them. This CDR3 has 14 amino acids. In nucleotides, the CDR3 is TGCGCCAGCAGCCGGAGACAGGACAGCGGGGAGCTGTTTTTT. This encodes CASSRRQDSGELFF.

The sample holds a few counts of this clonotype. Written as DNA, the CDR3 is TGTGCCAGCAGTACGACAGGGGACAACTATGGCTACACCTTC. Protein: CASSTTGDNYGYTF. The genes are TRBV6-2 or TRBV6-3 and TRBJ1-2, with 8 bases that match TRBD1. From germline, CDR1 is MNHEY and CDR2 SVGEGT. Trimming removed 5 bases from V and 2 bases from J; junction bases left unmatched: 4. The CDR3 covers 14 residues.

The rearrangement joins TRBV18 to TRBJ2-3, with D perhaps matching TRBD2 (5 bases). The length of the CDR3 is 13 residues. Trimming cost V 1 base and J 8 bases, with 10 bases left between them. Germline V lookup: CDR1 KGHSH, CDR2 LQKENI. For the CDR3, the DNA is TGTGCCAGCTCACCACTAGCGCTCAGTACGCAGTATTTT. This translates into CASSPLALSTQYF.

This clonotype was seen more than once but under ten times. The chain uses TRBV5-4 and TRBJ1-2; D unresolved. Germline values: CDR1 SGHNT, CDR2 YYREEE (reference sequence). Trimming took off 3 bases at V and 1 base at J, with 13 bases between the two ends. This CDR3 spans 15 amino acids. The CDR3 coding sequence is TGTGCCAGCAGCTCTAGCCAGATGAGTAACTATGGCTACACCTTC. Protein sequence: CASSSSQMSNYGYTF. The full variable domain, its missing parts supplied by reference TRBV5-4 and TRBJ1-2, is ETGVTQSPTHLIKTRGQQVTLRCSSQSGHNTVSWYQQALGQGPQFIFQYYREEENGRGNFPPRFSGLQFPNYSSELNVNALELDDSALYLCASSSSQMSNYGYTFGSGTRLTVV.

The gene calls are TRBV28 and TRBJ2-3; TRBD1 aligns across 9 bases. This CDR3 is 15 amino acids long. V lost 5 bases and J lost 2; bases outside the gene matches: 5. The germline CDR1 and CDR2 sequences are MDHEN and SYDVKM. CDR3 amino acids: CASSPGTGHTDTQYF. The CDR3 DNA reads as TGTGCCAGCAGTCCGGGGACAGGGCACACAGATACGCAGTATTTT.

The genes are TRBV27 and TRBJ2-1; 8 bases align to TRBD2. Germline trimming cut 5 bases from V and 5 bases from J; bases unmatched to any gene: 8. The CDR3 spans 15 residues. Germline V gene data show CDR1 as MNHEY and CDR2 as SMNVEV (reference sequence). The CDR3 is CASSALAGGNNEQFF. The CDR3 DNA is TGTGCCAGCAGTGCTCTAGCGGGCGGTAACAATGAGCAGTTCTTC.

The rearrangement joins TRBV7-9 to TRBJ2-7; 7 nucleotides align to TRBD1. CDR1 is SEHNR, CDR2 FQNEAQ, per germline (reference sequence). This CDR3 spans 14 amino acids. With 5 bases clipped from V and 2 bases from J, the junction kept 6 bases outside the gene matches. The DNA of the CDR3 is TGTGCCAGCAGCAAAATACAGGGGCCCTACGAGCAGTACTTC. Amino acid sequence: CASSKIQGPYEQYF.

J is TRBJ2-7 and V is TRBV10-3; 10 nucleotides agree with TRBD2. The CDR3 is made up of 14 amino acids. From germline, CDR1 is ENHRY and CDR2 SYGVKD. V trimming: 7 bases; J trimming: 6 bases; junction bases outside the gene matches: 9. Written as DNA, the CDR3 is TGTGCCATCACCCAGCGGGAGGGCCAGGCCGAGCAGTACTTC. It codes for CAITQREGQAEQYF.

This sequence joins TRBV6-6 and TRBJ2-1, with TRBD2 as a possible D gene (6 bases). CDR1 is MNHNY, CDR2 SVGAGI, per germline (reference sequence). This CDR3 is 11 amino acids long. V was clipped by 4 bases and J by 10 bases, with 8 bases between them. The CDR3 here is CASSSSVEQFF. The CDR3 DNA sequence: TGTGCCAGCAGTTCTAGCGTAGAGCAGTTCTTC.

In this sample, this clonotype turned up many times. This chain links TRBV12-3 or TRBV12-4 with TRBJ2-7; D is ambiguous. The V and J ends lost 3 bases and 0 bases respectively, with 9 bases between them. This CDR3 is built from 14 residues. The CDR3 here is CASSFLGSSYEQYF. CDR3 DNA sequence: TGTGCCAGCAGTTTTTTGGGAAGCTCCTACGAGCAGTACTTC.

This clonotype has just a few counts. CDR3 residues: CASSQGGFSYGYTF. CDR3 DNA sequence: TGTGCCAGCAGCCAAGGAGGGTTCAGCTATGGCTACACCTTC. V gene TRBV3-1 combines with J gene TRBJ1-2, with D hard to call. V lost 1 base, J lost 4 bases, and 10 bases lay in between. Germline-derived CDR1 and CDR2 are LGHDT and YNNKEL (reference sequence). The CDR3 has 14 amino acids.